This T cell receptor (beta chain) was sequenced in a study of memory CD8 T cells in hepatitis C reinfection. Time point indicated: peak reinfection, 3 to 8 weeks after reinfection detection. TCR sequencing was done directly ex vivo on sorted cells, without expansion in vitro. Donors came from people who inject drugs enrolled in HEPCO, Canada. Control naive CD8 T cells came from a couple of donors at all three reinfection time points. Repertoires were generated with immunoSEQ multiplex PCR, while TCRdb's copy carries only in-frame clones and drops some. Among under 50,000 clones, approximately 88% were seen once, and the ten largest hold 1% to 1.5%. Germline lookup yields CDR1 SGHVS and CDR2 FNYEAQ. The J segment lost 7 bases and the V segment lost 2 bases, leaving 6 bases of the junction unmatched. The CDR3 runs to 16 residues.

V gene TRBV7-6 combines with J gene TRBJ2-3; 13 bases line up with TRBD2. The sequence came from a young man with hepatitis C virus infection. Sequenced input: naive CD8+ T cells sorted from blood. The CDR3 is CASSLRGTSGMNTQYF. DNA for the CDR3: TGTGCCAGCAGCTTACGGGGGACTAGCGGGATGAATACGCAGTATTTT.